This paragraph covers one TCR beta chain sequence. These data are taken from a study of blood T cell repertoires in COVID-19. The CDR3 runs 16 residues. Looked up from germline, CDR1 is LNHDA and CDR2 is SQIVND (reference sequence). Trimming took off 6 bases at V and 7 bases at J, with 19 bases between the two ends. Assay: immunoSEQ multiplex PCR; the TCRdb copy retains only in-frame clones and omits some. The data contain some 300,000 clones, roughly 90% of them seen just once; the ten biggest clones take up around a tenth. This TCR was recovered from a woman aged 40 to 50 who had recovered from COVID-19. Sequenced sample: PBMCs or T cells enriched from blood (not recorded which). The J gene is TRBJ1-6, the V gene TRBV19; D is uncertain. The CDR3 DNA sequence: TGTGCCAGTAGCGCGTCTTTGGGCCGGTGGAATTCACCCCTCCACTTT. Translation: CASSASLGRWNSPLHF.